This record concerns one TCR beta chain sequence. The target of this receptor is not known. No per-base quality is available; no much larger clone lies one base away. At the DNA level, this CDR3 is encoded by other sequences in the same sample as well. The cohort consisted of fewer than 700 healthy bone marrow donors. Cohort members were all nominally healthy when sampled, although unrecorded immune exposures were likely present. The donor was CMV seronegative and was included in the group of a few hundred seronegative cohort members. Each donor provided a peripheral blood sample, and peripheral blood mononuclear cells were used for TCR beta sequencing. The Qiagen DNeasy Blood Extraction Kit was used to extract genomic DNA from the blood cell samples. This entry is derived from a study of cytomegalovirus exposure and HLA in healthy donors (dated by TCRdb to the late 2010s). Describing the broader study: An earlier analysis of several hundred of the donors reported approximately 270 Gb of sequence data and 117 million unique TCR beta sequences from around 200 million T cells. A later genetic analysis used genome-wide SNP genotypes for about 65% of the roughly 670 donors, treating that subset as a discovery cohort. HLA typing covered class I and class II loci at four-digit resolution. A later analysis re-examined previously published TCR beta repertoires from over 500 donors and added high-resolution HLA genotyping to investigate patterns of TCR occurrence. Among 350 to 400 genotyped donors of the cohort, an average of approximately 240,000 unique TCR beta nucleotide sequences were sequenced per donor, roughly a sixth of them non-productive. Donor age, sex, ethnicity and CMV serostatus were collected together with the repertoire data. Besides the first cohort of around 700 subjects, a separate validation cohort made up of around 120 different subjects was used. An early release covering some 640 HLA-typed donors comprised about 310 gigabases of sequencing data and tens of millions of unique TCR sequences. The study used immunosequencing to profile the T cell repertoires of 600 to 850 subjects and linked those repertoires to cytomegalovirus serostatus. To predict cytomegalovirus infection status, the study brought together high-throughput TCR immunosequencing, statistical association of individual TCRs with disease status, and machine learning. Typing coverage varied by locus: roughly 620-630 donors for A, B, C, DRB1 and DQB1; approximately 520 for DQA1; over 600 for DPA1; some 470 for DPB1. A few DR-DQ haplotypes were treated as single units for association and clustering because of strong linkage in the cohort. Among the roughly 430 genotyped donors, under 90% belonged to the genetic ancestry cluster associated with self-reported Caucasian donors. In the later analysis, no new phenotypic data were used to find candidate immune exposures; instead, reliance was placed on TCR beta sequences and their occurrence across donors. All discovery cohort repertoires had been generated on a single sequencing platform. The aim of the study was to test whether cataloging public T cell receptors could identify signatures of past pathogen exposure. To decide whether each TCR beta V gene segment behaved as functional or pseudogenic, an earlier analysis of some 600 of the donors relied on high-throughput TCR beta sequencing.

Library preparation employed the immunoSEQ multiplex PCR assay. The multiplex PCR relied on a mix of 60 forward primers for TCR Vbeta segments and 13 reverse primers for TCR Jbeta segments. The CDR3 region of rearranged TCR beta genes was amplified from genomic DNA by a multiplex PCR assay. On the Illumina HiSeq System, the amplified TCR beta libraries were sequenced as 87-base-pair reads. The original methods were these. In a later analysis, 80 million or so unique TCR beta chains were counted across the 500 to 850 repertoires, and roughly 10 million of these chains were shared by at least two donors. Raw reads were error-corrected and collapsed into unique sequences by a nearest-neighbor algorithm in which closely related sequences were merged to remove PCR and sequencing errors. Alignment of CDR3 sequences to IMGT reference sequences was used to assign V, D and J gene segments. For a sequence to be retained, at least a six-nucleotide match to both a V gene segment and a J gene segment was required. Rearrangements were called productive when the CDR3 lacked stop codons and stayed in frame with V and J; all others were non-productive. CDR3 was defined according to IMGT convention as the region running from the second conserved V-encoded cysteine to the conserved J-encoded phenylalanine. The earlier analysis of about 590 of the donors excluded sequences that lacked an unambiguous match to a single V gene segment. In an earlier analysis of 450 to 700 of the donors, V segments were called functional above 56.7% productive rearrangements and were called segregating when the between-donor standard deviation exceeded 5%. To diagnose cytomegalovirus status from the catalog of TCR beta chain sequences, a statistical classification framework was built. A later analysis assigned V and J genes by comparing TCR nucleotide sequences with IMGT/GENE-DB human TR gene sequences. The TCRdist pipeline was used in a later analysis to assign CDR3 sequences and most-parsimonious VDJ recombination scenarios. In a later analysis, each TCR beta chain was defined by its CDR3 amino acid sequence together with its V-gene family, and reads lacking a unique V-gene family were excluded. A later analysis removed 592 highly shared, low-generation-probability nucleotide sequences to deal with suspected cross-contamination and a sequencing artifact. A later analysis calculated a clonal expansion index for each public chain from normalized within-repertoire ranks of inferred template counts. In a later analysis, generation probabilities were computed with a VDJ recombination model fitted to out-of-frame rearrangements, and the resulting probabilities were checked against IGoR. A later analysis scored TCR-TCR, TCR-HLA and TCR-CMV co-occurrence with hypergeometric tests, applying a repertoire-size bias correction to TCR pairs. To estimate false discovery rates, a later analysis permuted the HLA or CMV assignments 20 times. In a later analysis, co-occurring TCRs were grouped using DBSCAN, and TCRdist sequence similarity was added for clustering within HLA-allele-positive subsets. Repertoires with fewer than 30,000 or more than 120,000 public chains, plus five repertoires with anomalous nucleotide sharing, were excluded from co-occurrence clustering. Imported from immuneACCESS, the table was reduced by TCRdb to in-frame sequences with V and J called. These copies leave out some clones; in studies compared against another copy, an unresolved V gene accounts for under half, and the cause of the remainder is not known. V, J and clone size derive from that table, while D and trimming were established from the DNA sequence. This sample comprises some 130,000 clones, 79% of them detected only once. The ten top clones hold around 3.1% of the sample.

Including the terminal cysteine and phenylalanine, the CDR3 comprises 12 residues. This entry keeps only the CDR3 DNA: 36 bases, framed from base 1. Sequences SNHLY (CDR1) and FYNNEI (CDR2) are obtained from the germline V gene. The V and J ends are trimmed by 6 bases and 3 bases, leaving 9 bases between them. Study-wide conclusions, independent of this receptor: A later analysis found that most CMV-associated TCR beta chains appeared HLA-restricted, with HLA associations seemingly driven largely by CMV exposure. Only TCR beta chains were sequenced in this cohort, and the absence of alpha or paired-chain data limited detectable features. In a later analysis, TCR association rates were found to vary across HLA loci, with the most associated TCRs seen for DRB1 alleles and the fewest for HLA-C alleles. The only immune exposure information available for the cohort was CMV serostatus. The classifier was reported to diagnose cytomegalovirus status with high specificity and sensitivity in both the original and validation cohorts. Because the 87-base-pair reads could not distinguish some IMGT-functional V segments, including TRBV6-2 and TRBV6-3, those segments were excluded. HLA typing was unavailable for some donors at each locus, so association tests used only the typed subset. Linkage disequilibrium might explain the correlated functional status among segregating V segments, but an unknown experimental factor could not be ruled out. A cluster of highly shared sequence variants was judged likely to be a technical artifact of the sequencing pipeline. An association between a missense DCLRE1C variant and V-gene and J-gene trimming of TCR beta chains was found in a later genetic analysis and replicated in an independent cohort. It was suggested by the authors that the approach could potentially be generalized to other disease states and immunological phenotypes. Most TCR sequences were seen in very few donors, while some public TCRs were found in many individuals. A later analysis associated roughly 17,000 TCR beta sequences with specific HLA alleles at a false discovery rate of 0.05. A later genetic analysis reported fewer N-insertions in productive TCRs among donors in an Asian-associated ancestry cluster than the approximately 670-donor mean. When HLA alleles, especially DR and DQ, strongly co-occurred, TCR associations were difficult to assign to individual alleles. Because counts were too low, seventeen rarely observed V segments, including chromosome 9 orphons, were left out of the earlier analysis of some 640 of the donors. A few of the identified cytomegalovirus-associated TCR beta chains were confirmed in vitro to be specific for cytomegalovirus antigens. The study listed 170 or so TCR beta chains as associated with cytomegalovirus. Roughly uniform sequencing depth across donors was assumed in presence/absence analyses, although this assumption may not hold. Compared with equally common non-associated chains, HLA-associated TCR beta chains in a later analysis were more clonally expanded and had lower generation probabilities. In an earlier analysis of some 540 of the donors, most TCR beta V segments appeared in productive rearrangements about 87% or about 30% of the time, broadly matching IMGT annotations. A further reported finding was that TCR beta sequences accurately predicted the HLA-A and HLA-B alleles for most subjects in the first cohort. According to a later analysis, parvovirus B19, influenza, CMV and Epstein-Barr virus appeared linked to several top co-occurrence clusters.

The source material was PBMCs. The receptor comes from a female donor in good health and CMV-seronegative. The chain is made from TRBV2 and TRBJ2-7; TRBD2 could be the D gene, as 6 bases match. The DNA sequence is TGTGCCAGCAGGGGGACTGTCTACGAGCAGTACTTC. It translates as CASRGTVYEQYF. The reference TRBV2 and TRBJ2-7 proteins fill in what lies around the CDR3, so the full variable domain reads EPEVTQTPSHQVTQMGQEVILRCVPISNHLYFYWYRQILGQKVEFLVSFYNNEISEKSEIFDDQFSVERPDGSNFTLKIRSTKLEDSAMYFCASRGTVYEQYFGPGTRLTVT.